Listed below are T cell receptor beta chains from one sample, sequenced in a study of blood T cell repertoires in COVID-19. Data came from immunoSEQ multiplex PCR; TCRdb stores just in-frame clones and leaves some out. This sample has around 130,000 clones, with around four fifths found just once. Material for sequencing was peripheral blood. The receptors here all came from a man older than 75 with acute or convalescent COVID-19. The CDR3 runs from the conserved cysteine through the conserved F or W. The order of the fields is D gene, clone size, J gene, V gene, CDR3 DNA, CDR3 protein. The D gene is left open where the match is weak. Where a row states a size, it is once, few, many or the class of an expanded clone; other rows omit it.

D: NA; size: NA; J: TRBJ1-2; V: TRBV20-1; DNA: TGCAGTGCTAGTGGCGGGTCAACGAACTATGGCTACACCTTC; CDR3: CSASGGSTNYGYTF
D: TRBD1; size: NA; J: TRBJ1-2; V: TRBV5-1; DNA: TGCGCCAGCAGCTTAACAGGGGACATAAACTATGGCTACACCTTC; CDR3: CASSLTGDINYGYTF
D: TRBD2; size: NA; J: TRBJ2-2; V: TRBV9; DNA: TGTGCCAGCAGCGTTTCTAGCGGGCTTTCGAACACCGGGGAGCTGTTTTTT; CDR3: CASSVSSGLSNTGELFF
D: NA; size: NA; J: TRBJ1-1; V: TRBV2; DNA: TGTGCCAGCACCGCGGACAGCACTGAAGCTTTCTTT; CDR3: CASTADSTEAFF
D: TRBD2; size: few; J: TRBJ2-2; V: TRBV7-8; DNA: TGTGCCAGCAGTTCCCCCCGGGGAGGGCGGAACACCGGGGAGCTGTTTTTT; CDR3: CASSSPRGGRNTGELFF
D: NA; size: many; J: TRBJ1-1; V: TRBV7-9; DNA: TGTGCCAGCAGCACACCGACGGAGAGTTACGACACTGAAGCTTTCTTT; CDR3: CASSTPTESYDTEAFF
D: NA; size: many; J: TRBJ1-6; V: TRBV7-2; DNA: TGTGCCAGCAGCTTAAGCGGGGTAGGGTCACCCCTCCACTTT; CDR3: CASSLSGVGSPLHF
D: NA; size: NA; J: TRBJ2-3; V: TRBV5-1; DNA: TGCGCCAGCAGCTTGGAGCCGGGACTTGCTAGCTTGGGCACGCAGTATTTT; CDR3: CASSLEPGLASLGTQYF
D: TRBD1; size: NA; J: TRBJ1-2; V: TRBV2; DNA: TGTGCCAGCAGTGAAGCGCCCACAGGGGGGGGGTATGGCTACACCTTC; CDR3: CASSEAPTGGGYGYTF
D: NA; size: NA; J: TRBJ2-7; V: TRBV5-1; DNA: TGCGCCAGCAGCTTGGATGGACTATTCGGCTACGAGCAGTACTTC; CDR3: CASSLDGLFGYEQYF
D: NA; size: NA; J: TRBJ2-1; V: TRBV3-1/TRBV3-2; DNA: TGTGCCAGCAGCCAAGAAGGAGGGGCCACCTACAATGAGCAGTTCTTC; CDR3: CASSQEGGATYNEQFF
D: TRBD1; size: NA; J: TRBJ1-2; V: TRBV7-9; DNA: TGTGCCAGCAGCCTATCTTCGACAGGGGGCTTTGGCTACACCTTC; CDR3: CASSLSSTGGFGYTF
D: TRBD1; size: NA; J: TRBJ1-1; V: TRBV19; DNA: TGTGCCAGTAGTCCCGACCGGGACAGGGGGCGTACAGCTTTCTTT; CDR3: CASSPDRDRGRTAFF
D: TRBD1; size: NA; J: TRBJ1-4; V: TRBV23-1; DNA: TGCGCCAGCAGTCAATATGTTGAGACAGGGAGCGGAAAACTGTTTTTT; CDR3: CASSQYVETGSGKLFF
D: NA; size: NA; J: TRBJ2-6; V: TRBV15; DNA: TGTGCCACCAGCATTTTCGGGGGTTCTGGGGCCAACGTCCTGACTTTC; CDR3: CATSIFGGSGANVLTF
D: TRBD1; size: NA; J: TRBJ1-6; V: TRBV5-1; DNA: TGCGCCAGCAGCTGGAAACCTGACAGGGCTACCCATAATTCACCCCTCCACTTT; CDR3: CASSWKPDRATHNSPLHF
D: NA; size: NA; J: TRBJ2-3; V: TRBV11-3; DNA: TGTGCCAGCAGCCTAAGGGGGGGGGCCTCAGATACGCAGTATTTT; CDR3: CASSLRGGASDTQYF
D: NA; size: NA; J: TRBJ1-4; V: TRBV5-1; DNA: TGCGCCAGCAGCTACGCGGGGGTCAGGGAAAAACTGTTTTTT; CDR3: CASSYAGVREKLFF
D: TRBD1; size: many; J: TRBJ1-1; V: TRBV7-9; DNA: TGTGCCAGCAGCGAACAGGGGAGAGTACCTTTCTTT; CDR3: CASSEQGRVPFF
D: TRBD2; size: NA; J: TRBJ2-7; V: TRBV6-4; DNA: TGTGCCAGCAGTGACATACCTTTTTCCGGGACTATCATCTGTGACGAGCAGTACTTC; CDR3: CASSDIPFSGTIICDEQYF
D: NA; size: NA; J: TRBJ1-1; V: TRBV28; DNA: TGTGCCAGCAGTCCGCACCAGGGTACATTGAACACTGAAGCTTTCTTT; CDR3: CASSPHQGTLNTEAFF
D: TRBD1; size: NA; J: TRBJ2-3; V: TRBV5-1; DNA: TGCGCCAGCAGCTTGGTGGGGACAGGGGCGGATACGCAGTATTTT; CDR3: CASSLVGTGADTQYF
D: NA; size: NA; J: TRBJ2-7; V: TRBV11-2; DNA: TGTGCCAGCAGCCGCGGGTGGGAGCAGTACTTC; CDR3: CASSRGWEQYF
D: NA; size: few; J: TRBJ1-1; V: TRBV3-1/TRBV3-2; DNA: TGTGCCAGCAGCCAAGAACAGGGTGAAGCTTTCTTT; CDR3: CASSQEQGEAFF
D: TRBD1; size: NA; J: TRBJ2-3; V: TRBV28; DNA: TGTGCCAGTTGGGGACAGACGGGACGGAGAGGGGCAGATACGCAGTATTTT; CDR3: CASWGQTGRRGADTQYF
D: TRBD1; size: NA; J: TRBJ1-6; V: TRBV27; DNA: TGTGCCAGCAGTACTGTACAGGGGTACTCACCCCTCCACTTT; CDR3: CASSTVQGYSPLHF
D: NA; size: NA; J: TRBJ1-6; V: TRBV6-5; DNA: TGTGCCAGCAGTTACTCCAGACAGCAAGGCGGTTCACCCCTCCACTTT; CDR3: CASSYSRQQGGSPLHF
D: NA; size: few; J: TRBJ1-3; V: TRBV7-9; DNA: TGTGCCAGCAGTCCCCAGGGCCAAGGATCTGGAAACACCATATATTTT; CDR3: CASSPQGQGSGNTIYF
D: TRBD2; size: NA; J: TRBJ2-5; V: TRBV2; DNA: TGTGCCAGCATCGGGACTACCGGTGGGACCCAGTACTTC; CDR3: CASIGTTGGTQYF
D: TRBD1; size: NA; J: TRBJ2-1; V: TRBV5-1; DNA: TGCGCCAGCAGCTTGTTGCCAGGGGGCCTCAATGAGCAGTTCTTC; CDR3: CASSLLPGGLNEQFF
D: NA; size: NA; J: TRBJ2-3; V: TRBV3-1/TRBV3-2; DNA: TGTGCCAGCAGCCAGCAAGCCCTCGGTACGCAGTATTTT; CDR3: CASSQQALGTQYF
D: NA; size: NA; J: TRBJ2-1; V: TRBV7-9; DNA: TGTGCCAGCAGCTTTAACAGCAACCGCGCGTTCTACAATGAGCAGTTCTTC; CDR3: CASSFNSNRAFYNEQFF
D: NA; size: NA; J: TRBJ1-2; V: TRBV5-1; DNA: TGCGCCAGCAGCCCGGGGGGGACCTTGAATGGCTACACCTTC; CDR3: CASSPGGTLNGYTF
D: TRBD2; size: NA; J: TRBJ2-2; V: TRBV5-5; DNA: TGTGCCAGCACCTTCGACGGGAGGGCCGGGGAGCTGTTTTTT; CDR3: CASTFDGRAGELFF
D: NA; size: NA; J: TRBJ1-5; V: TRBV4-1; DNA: TGCGCCAGCAGCCATAACTCCCGTAAAGGCAATCAGCCCCAGCATTTT; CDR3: CASSHNSRKGNQPQHF
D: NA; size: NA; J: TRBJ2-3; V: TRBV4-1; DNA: TGCGCCAGCAGCCAGCAGGGGAGCACAGATACGCAGTATTTT; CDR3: CASSQQGSTDTQYF
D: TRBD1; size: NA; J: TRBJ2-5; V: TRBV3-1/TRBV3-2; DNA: TGTGCCAGCAGCCGCGGACAGGGATATGAGACCCAGTACTTC; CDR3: CASSRGQGYETQYF
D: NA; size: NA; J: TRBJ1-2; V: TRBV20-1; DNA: TGCAGTGCTAGAACTGGTTATGGCTACACCTTC; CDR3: CSARTGYGYTF
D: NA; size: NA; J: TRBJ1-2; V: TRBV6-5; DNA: TGTGCCAGCAGTACACTTTCGGGTCAGTACTATGGCTACACCTTC; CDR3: CASSTLSGQYYGYTF
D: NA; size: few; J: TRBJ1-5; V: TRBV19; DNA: TGTGCCAGTAGTGTAACAGGATACAATCAGCCCCAGCATTTT; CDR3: CASSVTGYNQPQHF
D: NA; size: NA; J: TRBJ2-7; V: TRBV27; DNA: TGTGCCAGCAGTTATATGGGCGGGTACGAGCAGTACTTC; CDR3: CASSYMGGYEQYF
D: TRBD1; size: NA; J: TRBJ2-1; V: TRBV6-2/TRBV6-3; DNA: TGTGCCAGCAGTTCTCAGGGGGCTAGTGAGCAGTTCTTC; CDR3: CASSSQGASEQFF
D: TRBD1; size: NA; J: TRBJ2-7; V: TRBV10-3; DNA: TGTGCCATCAGTACGACAGGGCTCGAGCAGTACTTC; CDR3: CAISTTGLEQYF
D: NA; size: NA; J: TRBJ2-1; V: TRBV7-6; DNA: TGTGCCAGCAGCTTAGCGGCAGGGGACATCAACTACAATGAGCAGTTCTTC; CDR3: CASSLAAGDINYNEQFF
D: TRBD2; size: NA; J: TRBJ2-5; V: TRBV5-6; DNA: TGTGCCAGCAGAGCTTCCCTCCTGGGCGGGGGATACCAAGAGACCCAGTACTTC; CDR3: CASRASLLGGGYQETQYF